The clone carrying this TCR beta chain was picked up one time. The data belong to a study of T cell responses to AZD1222 COVID-19 vaccine. The CDR3 runs to 15 residues. Germline values: CDR1 SGHTA, CDR2 FQGNSA. Assay used: immunoSEQ multiplex PCR; TCRdb lists only in-frame clones, some missing. The repertoire includes 130,000 to 150,000 clones, approximately 90% of them detected once, and over 13% sits in the top ten. The sequence derives from an adult in good health. Here the sequenced sample was peripheral blood, taken on day 0 of AZD1222 vaccination. This chain uses TRBV7-2 with TRBJ2-5, with 7 positions matching TRBD1. Matching the DNA end better, TRBJ2-7 makes the J call doubtful. In DNA, the CDR3 is TGTGCCAGCAGCTTAGATTGGGACAGAGGCTACGAGCAGTACTTC. Its translation is CASSLDWDRGYEQYF.